This T cell receptor beta chain was captured in a study of CD4 T cells in relation to SARS-CoV-2 and coronaviruses. For the study at large: TCR beta CDR3s were sequenced after roughly nine-day antigen culture of PBMCs. Patient ages ranged from roughly 20 to 80, median 38. Study findings and constraints: Each donor contributed either pre-pandemic or post-infection samples, not both.

Comment on this clone: Its antigen is still unknown.

Using immunoSEQ multiplex PCR, the repertoire was profiled, and TCRdb retains in-frame clones only, with some absent. Found here are about 38,000 clones, around 77% of them singletons; the top ten hold 20%. 90,000 to 100,000 naive or memory CD4+ cells were cultured with CEF peptides for under twelve days. Sequenced: memory CD4+ T cells from PBMCs, cultured in vitro. The receptor's source is an adult with COVID-19.

CDR3 bases: TGCGCCAGCAGCCAAGCGACCATCCGGACAGGGAACACCGGGGAGCTGTTTTTT. Protein: CASSQATIRTGNTGELFF. V usage is TRBV4-1 and J usage is TRBJ2-2, with 7 nucleotides matching TRBD1. The CDR3 contains 18 residues. Germline values: CDR1 MGHRA, CDR2 YSYEKL. V lost 1 base, J lost 1 base, and 9 bases stayed unmatched.